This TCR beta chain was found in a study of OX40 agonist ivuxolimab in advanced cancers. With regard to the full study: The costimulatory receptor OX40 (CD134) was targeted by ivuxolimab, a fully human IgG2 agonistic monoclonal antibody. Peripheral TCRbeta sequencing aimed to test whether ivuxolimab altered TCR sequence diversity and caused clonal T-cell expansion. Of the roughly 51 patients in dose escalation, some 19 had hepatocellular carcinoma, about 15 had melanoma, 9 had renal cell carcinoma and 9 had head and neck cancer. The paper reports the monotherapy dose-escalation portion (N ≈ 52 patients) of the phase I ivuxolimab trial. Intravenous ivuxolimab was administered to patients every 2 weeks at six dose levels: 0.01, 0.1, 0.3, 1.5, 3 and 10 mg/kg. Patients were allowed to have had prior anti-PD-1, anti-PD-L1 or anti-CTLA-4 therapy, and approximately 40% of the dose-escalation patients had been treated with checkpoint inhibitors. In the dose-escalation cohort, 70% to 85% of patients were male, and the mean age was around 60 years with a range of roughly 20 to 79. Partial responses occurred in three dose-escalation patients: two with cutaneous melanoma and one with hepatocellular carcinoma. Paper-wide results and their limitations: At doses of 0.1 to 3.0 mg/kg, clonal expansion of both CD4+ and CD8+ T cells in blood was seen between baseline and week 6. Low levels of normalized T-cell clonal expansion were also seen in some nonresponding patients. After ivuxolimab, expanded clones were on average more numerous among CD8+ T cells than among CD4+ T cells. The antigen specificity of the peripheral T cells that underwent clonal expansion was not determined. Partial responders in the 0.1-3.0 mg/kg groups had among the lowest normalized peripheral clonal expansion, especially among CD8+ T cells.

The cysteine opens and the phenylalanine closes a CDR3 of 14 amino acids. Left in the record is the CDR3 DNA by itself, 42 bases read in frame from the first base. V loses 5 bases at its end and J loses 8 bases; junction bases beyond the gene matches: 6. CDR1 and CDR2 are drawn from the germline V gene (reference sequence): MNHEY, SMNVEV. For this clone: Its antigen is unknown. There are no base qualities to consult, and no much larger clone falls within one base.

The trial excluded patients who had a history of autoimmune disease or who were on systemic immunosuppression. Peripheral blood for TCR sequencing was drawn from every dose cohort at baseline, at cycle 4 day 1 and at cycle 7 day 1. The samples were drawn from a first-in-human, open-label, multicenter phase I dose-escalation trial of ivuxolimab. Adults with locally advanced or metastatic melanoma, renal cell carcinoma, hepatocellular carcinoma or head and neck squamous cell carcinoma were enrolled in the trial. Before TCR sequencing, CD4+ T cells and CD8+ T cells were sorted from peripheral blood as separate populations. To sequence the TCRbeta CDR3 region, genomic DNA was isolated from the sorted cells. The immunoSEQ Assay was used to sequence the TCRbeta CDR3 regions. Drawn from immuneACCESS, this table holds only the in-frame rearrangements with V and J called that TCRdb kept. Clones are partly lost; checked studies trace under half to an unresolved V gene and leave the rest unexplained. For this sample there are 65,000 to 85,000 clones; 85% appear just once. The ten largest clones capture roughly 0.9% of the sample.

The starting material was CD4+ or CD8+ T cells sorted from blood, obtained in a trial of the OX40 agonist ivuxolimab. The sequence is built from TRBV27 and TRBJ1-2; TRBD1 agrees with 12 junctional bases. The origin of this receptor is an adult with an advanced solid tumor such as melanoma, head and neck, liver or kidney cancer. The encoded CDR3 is CASSPLGQGAGYTF. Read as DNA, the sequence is TGTGCCAGCAGTCCCTTGGGACAGGGGGCGGGCTACACCTTC.